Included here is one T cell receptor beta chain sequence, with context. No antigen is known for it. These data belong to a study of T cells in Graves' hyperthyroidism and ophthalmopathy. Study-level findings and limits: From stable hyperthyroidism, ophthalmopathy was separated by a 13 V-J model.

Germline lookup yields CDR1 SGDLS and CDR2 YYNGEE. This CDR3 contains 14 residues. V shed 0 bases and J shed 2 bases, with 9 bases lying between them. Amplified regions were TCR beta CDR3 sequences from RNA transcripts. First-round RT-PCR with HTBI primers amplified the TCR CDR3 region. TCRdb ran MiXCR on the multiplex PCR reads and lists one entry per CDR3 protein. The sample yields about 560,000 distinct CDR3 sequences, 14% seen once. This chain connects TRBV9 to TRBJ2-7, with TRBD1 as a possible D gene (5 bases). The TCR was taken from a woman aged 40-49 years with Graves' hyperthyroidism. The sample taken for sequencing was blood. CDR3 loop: CASSVASQAYEQYF. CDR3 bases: TGTGCCAGCAGCGTAGCGTCACAGGCCTACGAGCAGTACTTC.